This TCR beta chain was retrieved from a study of circulating CD8 cells and anti-PD-1 response in melanoma. Study overall: Of roughly 13 patients, seven got anti-PD-1 first and six had prior therapy.

Relative to its sample, this clonotype is large (0.1 to 1%). Its antigen is unidentified. Study-level findings and limits: Under 8% of TRB clonotypes were shared between subsets at M1. Diversity ranked highest in DNEG and lowest in TIGIT subsets. Published repertoire comparisons used only baseline and M1 samples from a small cohort with few responders.

Sorting of live CD3+CD8+TCRalphabeta+ cells by PD-1 and/or TIGIT gave four subsets. The QIAseq Immune Repertoire TCR panel built the libraries from roughly 15 ng of total RNA. TCRdb reprocessed the reads via MiXCR and lists one record per CDR3 protein. Among 950 to 1,500 distinct CDR3 sequences listed, 5.5% to 7% were seen once. The CDR3 is 17 amino acids. Trimming at V came to 7 bases and at J to 5 bases, leaving 18 bases not matched to a gene. Germline V gene data show CDR1 as DFQATT and CDR2 as SNEGSKA (reference sequence). The source of this sequence is a human donor with melanoma. The rearrangement links TRBV20-1 to TRBJ2-5, with TRBD2 matching 11 bases. Sequencing was performed on CD8+ T cells from PBMCs, taken at baseline or after one month of anti-PD-1 therapy (not recorded which). The chain's CDR3 is CSVPSDIAGGPRETQYF. The CDR3 coding sequence is TGCAGTGTCCCCTCCGATATAGCGGGGGGGCCTCGGGAGACCCAGTACTTC.